This T cell receptor (beta chain) came from a study of Ad26.COV2.S vaccination and SARS-CoV-2 variants. The overall study: Intramuscular Ad26.COV2.S at 5x10^10 or 1x10^11 viral particles. Study results and caveats: Vaccine and placebo groups showed comparable non-spike TCR breadth. Possibly, TCR breadth and depth analyses underestimated total T cell responses.

A word on this clone: Its antigen is not identified.

Treatment indicated: some 19 received Ad26.COV2.S at low or high dose, single or two shots; 5 received placebo; per-sample allocation not given. Sampling happened 63 days after the first vaccine or placebo injection. Here immunoSEQ multiplex PCR was the method, and the copy in TCRdb shows in-frame clones only, minus some. The table has approximately 410,000 clones, roughly 90% seen once. The ends were cut back, 7 bases at V and 4 bases at J, with 10 bases in the middle. CDR3 length: 13 residues. CDR1 and CDR2 from the germline V gene are MNHEY and SVGAGI. This clonotype was obtained from a person between 18 and 65 years old who received the Ad26.COV2.S COVID-19 vaccine or a placebo. The material sequenced was peripheral blood, taken in a trial of Ad26.COV2.S vaccine versus placebo. The chain joins TRBV6-5 to TRBJ1-4; the D gene is possibly TRBD1 (6 bases). The CDR3 reads CASTRQVNEKLFF. CDR3 nucleotide sequence: TGTGCCAGCACTAGACAGGTTAATGAAAAACTGTTTTTT.